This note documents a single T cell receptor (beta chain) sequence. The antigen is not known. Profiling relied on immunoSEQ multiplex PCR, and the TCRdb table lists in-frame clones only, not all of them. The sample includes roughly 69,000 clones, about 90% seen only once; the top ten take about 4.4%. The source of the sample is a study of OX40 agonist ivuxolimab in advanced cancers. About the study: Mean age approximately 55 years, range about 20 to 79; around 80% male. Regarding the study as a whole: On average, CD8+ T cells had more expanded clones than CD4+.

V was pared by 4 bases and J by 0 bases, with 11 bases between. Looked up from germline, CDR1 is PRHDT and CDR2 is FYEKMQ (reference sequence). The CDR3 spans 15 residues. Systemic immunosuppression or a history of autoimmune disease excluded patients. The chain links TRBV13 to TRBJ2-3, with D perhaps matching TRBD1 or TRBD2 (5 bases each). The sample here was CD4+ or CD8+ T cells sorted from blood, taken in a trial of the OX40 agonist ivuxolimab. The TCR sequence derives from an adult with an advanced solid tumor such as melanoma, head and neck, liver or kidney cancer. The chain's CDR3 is CASSSRDGSTDTQYF. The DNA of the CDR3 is TGTGCCAGCAGCTCGAGGGACGGGAGCACAGATACGCAGTATTTT.